Below, 24 T cell receptor beta chains from the same sample are listed, as sequenced in a study of CD8 T cells in Susac syndrome (dated by TCRdb to the late 2010s). Libraries came from the immunoSEQ multiplex PCR assay. RNA was extracted using the RNeasy kit, and about 0.45 to 1 ug of the RNA was reverse transcribed with random hexamers. TCRdb took the public reads, trimmed them with fastp at Q25, ran MiXCR for clone calling and kept in-frame beta chains. CDR3 protein duplicates are merged, each entry listing the most common genes and DNA. Here the sample has about 240,000 distinct CDR3 sequences; around 96% occur a single time. Around 0.093% of the sample is taken by the ten largest. Material for sequencing was CD4+ T cells from PBMCs. The source of these receptors is a human donor with Susac syndrome.

The chain combines TRBV20-1 with TRBJ2-1; TRBD2 aligns across 7 bases. V lost 5 bases, J lost 4 bases, and 11 bases stayed unmatched. Germline V gene lookup returns CDR1 DFQATT and CDR2 SNEGSKA (reference sequence). The CDR3 is 15 amino acids. The CDR3 sequence: CSAPSASGFYNEQFF. The CDR3 DNA is TGCAGTGCTCCTTCGGCTAGCGGATTTTACAATGAGCAGTTCTTC.

The chain carries TRBV23-1 and TRBJ2-1; 8 bases agree with TRBD2. TRBV23-1 belongs to the ORF category, with a function that is uncertain. J was trimmed by 4 bases and V by 7 bases; bases with no gene match: 9. This CDR3 region has 15 residues. CDR3 bases: TGCGCCAGCACCGGTGGACTAGCCCGATACAATGAGCAGTTCTTC. Protein sequence: CASTGGLARYNEQFF.

The chain employs TRBV19 and TRBJ1-2; D perhaps matches TRBD1 (6 bases). CDR1 is LNHDA, CDR2 SQIVND, per germline (reference sequence). This CDR3 has 14 amino acids. V was shortened by 5 bases and J by 5 bases, with 15 bases between the two germline ends. This chain's CDR3 is CASSFLRGTYGYTF. The CDR3 nucleotides are TGTGCCAGTAGTTTTCTTCGGGGGACATATGGCTACACCTTC.

This clonotype was seen a single time. The chain has TRBV28 and TRBJ2-5; a weak D match, TRBD1 (5 bases). V lost 2 bases and J lost 5, with 9 bases in between. The germline V gene encodes CDR1 MDHEN and CDR2 SYDVKM. The CDR3 spans 13 residues. The CDR3 DNA is TGTGCCAGCAGTTTACTCAACAGGGAGACCCAGTACTTC. Its protein is CASSLLNRETQYF.

The J gene is TRBJ1-1, the V gene TRBV6-6; weak D call: TRBD1 (5 bases). This CDR3 region has 13 residues. The V end was cut by 8 bases, the J end by 0 bases, with 10 bases between. Looked up from germline, CDR1 is MNHNY and CDR2 is SVGAGI (reference sequence). CDR3 DNA sequence: TGTGCCAGCGCGGGACCAGTGAACACTGAAGCTTTCTTT. Its translation is CASAGPVNTEAFF.

The chain recombines TRBV29-1 with TRBJ2-7, with 15 bases aligning to TRBD2. Germline loops: CDR1 SQVTM, CDR2 ANQGSEA. The ends lost 6 bases at V and 6 bases at J; junction bases unmatched: 9. The CDR3 totals 15 residues. The CDR3 coding sequence is TGCAGCGTGGTTCGGACTAGCGGGAGGGTTTTCGAGCAGTACTTC. Protein product: CSVVRTSGRVFEQYF.

The CDR3, as DNA: TGCAGTGCTGGACCGACTGCGGAGACCCAGTACTTC. Translation gives CSAGPTAETQYF. This rearrangement joins TRBV20-1 to TRBJ2-5; D not certain. Germline values: CDR1 DFQATT, CDR2 SNEGSKA (reference sequence). Between the trimmed V and J ends, which lost 5 bases and 5 bases, there was a span of 12 bases. This CDR3 spans 12 amino acids.

V is TRBV9 and J is TRBJ2-1, with TRBD1 as a possible D gene (6 bases). Trimming took 6 bases from V and 6 from J, leaving 19 bases between them. CDR1 is SGDLS and CDR2 is YYNGEE in the germline V gene. The CDR3 is made up of 15 amino acids. CDR3: CASKVGAGPTNEQFF. In DNA, the CDR3 is TGTGCCAGCAAGGTGGGGGCAGGGCCGACCAATGAGCAGTTCTTC. The full variable domain, in which reference TRBV9 and TRBJ2-1 provide the parts outside the CDR3, is DSGVTQTPKHLITATGQRVTLRCSPRSGDLSVYWYQQSLDQGLQFLIQYYNGEERAKGNILERFSAQQFPDLHSELNLSSLELGDSALYFCASKVGAGPTNEQFFGPGTRLTVL.

V and J are TRBV5-4 and TRBJ2-7, with 8 nucleotides matching TRBD2. Germline V lookup: CDR1 SGHNT, CDR2 YYREEE (reference sequence). The CDR3 has 13 amino acids. Trimming took 4 bases from V and 5 from J; bases not matched to a gene: 5. CDR3 region: CASSGAGDDEQYF. DNA of the CDR3: TGTGCCAGCAGCGGAGCGGGAGACGACGAGCAGTACTTC.

The chain has TRBV20-1 and TRBJ1-2, with D possibly matching TRBD1 (6 bases). CDR1 and CDR2 (germline): DFQATT, SNEGSKA (reference sequence). Trimming cost V 5 bases and J 6 bases, with 10 bases left between them. This CDR3 has 11 amino acids. The chain's CDR3 is CSAWYRDGYTF. The CDR3 region has the DNA TGCAGTGCTTGGTACAGGGATGGCTACACCTTC.

V usage is TRBV24-1 and J usage is TRBJ1-2; 8 nucleotides align to TRBD1. Germline V gene sequence: CDR1 KGHDR, CDR2 SFDVKD. V shed 4 bases, J shed 1 base, and the junction held 4 bases outside the gene matches. This CDR3 contains 15 residues. Here the CDR3 reads CATSDPGQGNYGYTF. In DNA, the CDR3 is TGTGCCACCAGTGACCCCGGACAGGGTAACTATGGCTACACCTTC.

The chain is built from TRBV27 and TRBJ1-2, with a tentative D call TRBD1 (6 bases). CDR1 and CDR2 (germline): MNHEY, SMNVEV (reference sequence). Between the trimmed V and J ends, which lost 2 bases and 8 bases, there was a span of 15 bases. This CDR3 spans 14 amino acids. The CDR3 reads CASSLNLGGNGYTF. DNA of the CDR3: TGTGCCAGCAGTTTAAATCTCGGGGGCAACGGCTACACCTTC.

The chain is built from TRBV7-6 and TRBJ2-3; a possible D gene is TRBD1 (6 bases). This CDR3 region has 14 residues. The germline CDR1 and CDR2 sequences are SGHVS and FNYEAQ. Trimming took 4 bases from V and 5 from J, leaving 13 bases between them. Here the CDR3 DNA reads TGTGCCAGCAGCTCGACAGGAGAGGGAGATACGCAGTATTTT. Translating it yields CASSSTGEGDTQYF.

This chain links TRBV6-2 or TRBV6-3 with TRBJ2-4, with D tentatively TRBD2 (5 bases). V was trimmed by 6 bases and J by 7 bases, leaving 7 bases between them. The CDR3 runs 11 residues. CDR1 and CDR2 from the germline V gene are MNHEY and SVGEGT. CDR3 loop: CASSRGNIQYF. For the CDR3, the DNA is TGTGCCAGCAGCCGAGGGAACATTCAGTACTTC.

The chain uses TRBV20-1 and TRBJ2-1; 7 nucleotides match TRBD2. CDR3 size: 16 residues. Germline lookup yields CDR1 DFQATT and CDR2 SNEGSKA (reference sequence). The ends lost 0 bases at V and 0 bases at J; junction bases unmatched: 5. CDR3 bases: TGCAGTGCTAGAGATCAGGTAGCGGGCTCCTACAATGAGCAGTTCTTC. Its translation is CSARDQVAGSYNEQFF.

The rearrangement joins TRBV12-3 or TRBV12-4 to TRBJ2-3; perhaps TRBD1 as D (6 bases). CDR3 length: 14 amino acids. Between the trimmed V and J ends, which lost 5 bases and 2 bases, there was a span of 11 bases. The CDR3 region is CASSHRVNTDTQYF. The CDR3 DNA sequence: TGTGCCAGCAGTCACAGGGTAAACACAGATACGCAGTATTTT.

As DNA, the CDR3 is TGCAGTGCCTGTGATTCCCTGCGCTACAATGAGCAGTTCTTC. Amino acids: CSACDSLRYNEQFF. J is TRBJ2-1 and V is TRBV20-1; D remains unclear. The CDR3 loop spans 14 amino acids. Germline V lookup: CDR1 DFQATT, CDR2 SNEGSKA (reference sequence). The V and J ends lost 6 bases and 3 bases respectively, with 15 bases between them.

The gene calls are TRBV5-6 and TRBJ2-1; possibly TRBD1 or TRBD2 for D (5 bases each). CDR1 is SGHDT and CDR2 is YYEEEE in the germline V gene. This CDR3 is 15 amino acids long. Between the trimmed V and J ends, which lost 3 bases and 6 bases, there was a span of 16 bases. In DNA form, the CDR3 reads TGTGCCAGCAGCTATGGGCAGGGAGTGCGCAATGAGCAGTTCTTC. It yields the protein CASSYGQGVRNEQFF. The entire variable domain, with the rest obtained from reference TRBV5-6 and TRBJ2-1, is as follows: DAGVTQSPTHLIKTRGQQVTLRCSPKSGHDTVSWYQQALGQGPQFIFQYYEEEERQRGNFPDRFSGHQFPNYSSELNVNALLLGDSALYLCASSYGQGVRNEQFFGPGTRLTVL.

The V and J genes are TRBV30 and TRBJ1-4; no clear D. V lost 4 bases and J 8 bases, leaving 14 bases between the germline ends. Germline V gene data show CDR1 as GTSNPN and CDR2 as SVGIG (reference sequence). The CDR3 covers 13 residues. CDR3 sequence reads: CAWNDRLNEKLFF. The CDR3 DNA reads as TGTGCCTGGAATGACCGCTTGAACGAAAAACTGTTTTTT.

This clonotype was picked up one time. This chain connects TRBV5-6 to TRBJ1-4, with 7 positions matching TRBD1. The J segment lost 6 bases and the V segment lost 4 bases, leaving 6 bases of the junction unmatched. The CDR3 extends over 14 amino acids. Germline V gene lookup returns CDR1 SGHDT and CDR2 YYEEEE. This CDR3 is CASSRRDRYEKLFF. DNA for the CDR3: TGTGCCAGCAGCCGCCGGGACAGATATGAAAAACTGTTTTTT. The full variable domain, in which reference TRBV5-6 and TRBJ1-4 provide the parts outside the CDR3, is DAGVTQSPTHLIKTRGQQVTLRCSPKSGHDTVSWYQQALGQGPQFIFQYYEEEERQRGNFPDRFSGHQFPNYSSELNVNALLLGDSALYLCASSRRDRYEKLFFGSGTQLSVL.

The chain combines TRBV20-1 with TRBJ1-2, with D unresolved. The V and J ends lost 6 bases and 2 bases respectively, with 13 bases between them. There are 13 residues in the CDR3. CDR1 and CDR2 from the germline V gene are DFQATT and SNEGSKA (reference sequence). CDR3 region: CSAFLGLNYGYTF. CDR3 in DNA: TGCAGTGCCTTTCTAGGACTGAACTATGGCTACACCTTC.

The rearrangement links TRBV3-1 to TRBJ2-1; D perhaps matches TRBD2 (6 bases). With 4 bases removed from V and 4 bases from J, the gap between germline ends came to 17 bases. The CDR3 runs 16 residues. CDR1 is LGHDT, CDR2 YNNKEL, per germline (reference sequence). This CDR3 reads CASSPSKREAYNEQFF. For the CDR3, the DNA is TGTGCCAGCAGCCCTAGCAAGAGGGAGGCATACAATGAGCAGTTCTTC.

V is TRBV10-3 and J is TRBJ2-5; 10 nucleotides align to TRBD1. Germline V CDR1 and CDR2: ENHRY, SYGVKD. This CDR3 region has 16 residues. J lost 3 bases, V lost 10 bases, and 14 bases had no gene match. This chain's CDR3 is CASQGSTGTGEETQYF. CDR3 DNA: TGTGCCAGCCAAGGGAGTACCGGGACAGGGGAAGAGACCCAGTACTTC.

V is TRBV29-1 and J is TRBJ1-1; D unresolved. The V end lost 8 bases, the J end lost 1 base, and 8 bases lay between the germline ends. Germline CDR1 and CDR2: SQVTM and ANQGSEA. The CDR3 covers 11 residues. CDR3 protein: CSFRGNTEAFF. CDR3 bases: TGCAGCTTTCGGGGGAACACTGAAGCTTTCTTT.